This is a list of T cell receptor beta chains from one sample in a study of beta chain features in type 1 diabetes. Generated by immunoSEQ multiplex PCR, the TCRdb table keeps only in-frame clones and is missing some. The repertoire holds about 150,000 clones, with around 9.7% as singletons. The source material was central memory CD4+ T cells from blood. These receptors all come from a young woman with type 1 diabetes. CDR3s include the opening cysteine and the closing phenylalanine or tryptophan. The order of the fields is D gene, CDR3 length, J gene, V gene, clone size, CDR3 protein, CDR3 DNA. The D gene is left open where the match is weak. Only some rows state a clone size, as once, few, many or a class for expanded clones.

-	13	TRBJ1-4	TRBV7-2	few	CASSLGLDRKLFF	TGTGCCAGCAGCTTAGGCCTGGACAGAAAACTGTTTTTT
-	15	TRBJ2-3	TRBV29-1	few	CSGEVGGAGPDTQYF	TGCAGCGGTGAAGTTGGCGGGGCTGGCCCAGATACGCAGTATTTT
-	15	TRBJ2-7	TRBV9	-	CASSVDPSAAYEQYF	TGTGCCAGCAGCGTAGATCCTAGCGCAGCTTACGAGCAGTACTTC
TRBD2	14	TRBJ2-1	TRBV11-3	-	CASSLTLAGKEQFF	TGTGCCAGCAGCTTAACACTAGCGGGCAAAGAGCAGTTCTTC
-	14	TRBJ2-5	TRBV30	few	CAWSVGGYQETQYF	TGTGCCTGGAGTGTAGGAGGGTACCAAGAGACCCAGTACTTC
-	13	TRBJ1-5	TRBV2	-	CASSDRGRQPQHF	TGTGCCAGCAGTGACAGGGGAAGACAGCCCCAGCATTTT
-	12	TRBJ2-7	TRBV28	-	CASTRSSYEQYF	TGTGCCAGTACTCGGAGTTCCTACGAGCAGTACTTC
-	13	TRBJ1-1	TRBV5-6	-	CASSLVQGAEAFF	TGTGCCAGCAGCTTGGTACAGGGCGCTGAAGCTTTCTTT
-	14	TRBJ2-1	TRBV13	-	CASSRRTSYNEQFF	TGTGCCAGCAGTCGACGGACTTCCTACAATGAGCAGTTCTTC
TRBD2	15	TRBJ2-1	TRBV6-1	few	CASSESLAGGNEQFF	TGTGCCAGCAGTGAATCTCTAGCGGGAGGCAATGAGCAGTTCTTC
-	18	TRBJ2-7	TRBV5-1	-	CASSLGVPGLASLYEQYF	TGCGCCAGCAGCTTGGGCGTCCCGGGACTGGCGTCTCTCTACGAGCAGTACTTC
-	15	TRBJ2-3	TRBV7-3	-	CASSFAPTGTDTQYF	TGTGCCAGCAGCTTCGCACCCACTGGCACAGATACGCAGTATTTT
TRBD2	15	TRBJ2-1	TRBV7-9	few	CASRPTGLADNEQFF	TGTGCCAGCAGACCTACTGGACTAGCGGACAATGAGCAGTTCTTC
TRBD1	14	TRBJ1-2	TRBV2	few	CASRTGGRNYGYTF	TGTGCCAGCAGGACAGGGGGCCGTAACTATGGCTACACCTTC
-	15	TRBJ1-2	TRBV2	few	CASSVPSGENYGYTF	TGTGCCAGCAGTGTACCCAGCGGGGAGAACTATGGCTACACCTTC